The sequence of this TCR beta chain was determined in a study of OX40 agonist ivuxolimab in advanced cancers. Background on the study: Averaging 60 years in age, with a range of 23 to 79, the cohort was around 83% male.

The CDR3 is made up of 15 amino acids. From germline, CDR1 is LNHDA and CDR2 SQIVND (reference sequence). V lost 6 bases, J lost 1 base, and 8 bases stayed unmatched. TCRdb's copy holds only in-frame clones and misses some; the assay was immunoSEQ multiplex PCR. The top ten clones hold approximately 1.3% of a sample with approximately 61,000 clones, 70% to 90% of them seen once. The input for sequencing was CD4+ or CD8+ T cells sorted from blood, taken in a trial of the OX40 agonist ivuxolimab. V is TRBV19 and J is TRBJ1-1, with 7 bases lining up with TRBD1. The source is an adult with an advanced solid tumor such as melanoma, head and neck, liver or kidney cancer. The CDR3 DNA reads TGTGCCAGTAGAGGCCCGGGACAGAAGAACACTGAAGCTTTCTTT. Translating gives CASRGPGQKNTEAFF.